This T cell receptor (beta chain) was captured by sequencing in a study of blood T cell repertoires in COVID-19. Overall study: The cDNA or gDNA used as material had been derived from T cells, B-cell-depleted T cells, or PBMCs.

Per the original methods: Researchers report that nucleated cell counts were estimated from reference gene primer amplification. Generated by immunoSEQ multiplex PCR, the TCRdb table keeps only in-frame clones and is missing some. V, J and clone size derive from that table, while D and trimming were established from the DNA sequence. The sample holds roughly 190,000 clones; about four fifths are singletons and the top ten take roughly 3.2%. The germline CDR1 and CDR2 sequences are LGHNA and YNFKEQ. V gave up 4 bases and J gave up 2 bases; unmatched junction bases: 3. The CDR3 has 15 amino acids. The sequenced sample was PBMCs or T cells enriched from blood (not recorded which). This receptor was obtained from a woman in her 30s who had been exposed to COVID-19. This chain joins TRBV4-2 and TRBJ2-2; 8 bases are shared with TRBD1. This chain's CDR3 is CASSRGTGNTGELFF. The CDR3 DNA is TGTGCCAGCAGCCGAGGGACAGGCAACACCGGGGAGCTGTTTTTT.